The 32 T cell receptor beta chains below all came from one sample that was sequenced in a study of blood T cell repertoires in COVID-19. Sequencing used immunoSEQ multiplex PCR; TCRdb keeps in-frame clones, though not all of them. The table records roughly 160,000 clones, around 90% of them present only once. The sequenced material came from peripheral blood. The receptors stem from a man aged 60 to 75 with acute or convalescent COVID-19.

CDR3 in DNA: TGTGCCACCCAACAGGGGATGGAGCCCCAGCATTTT. Amino acid sequence: CATQQGMEPQHF. The V gene is TRBV24-1, the J gene TRBJ1-5, with 7 positions matching TRBD1. The length of the CDR3 is 12 residues. The trim removed 9 bases at V and 8 bases at J, leaving 6 bases unmatched. From germline, CDR1 is KGHDR and CDR2 SFDVKD.

This chain's CDR3 is CASSVGASGGANEQFF. The CDR3 bases are TGTGCCAGCAGCGTAGGGGCTAGCGGGGGGGCCAATGAGCAGTTCTTC. This chain connects TRBV9 to TRBJ2-1; 12 bases align to TRBD2. This CDR3 spans 16 amino acids. Germline CDR1 and CDR2: SGDLS and YYNGEE. The V segment lost 0 bases and the J segment 6 bases; nucleotides outside the gene matches: 4.

The rearrangement links TRBV5-1 to TRBJ1-1, with 8 bases aligning to TRBD1. With 1 base clipped from V and 1 base from J, the junction kept 6 bases outside the gene matches. Looked up from germline, CDR1 is SGHRS and CDR2 is YFSETQ. The CDR3 runs 16 residues. As DNA, the CDR3 is TGCGCCAGCAGCTTGCGGTCAGGGGGCGCGAACACTGAAGCTTTCTTT. Translating gives CASSLRSGGANTEAFF.

The chain is built from TRBV5-5 and TRBJ1-5, with 9 bases fitting TRBD1. This CDR3 region has 17 residues. V lost 0 bases, J lost 3 bases, and 7 bases stayed unmatched. Per the germline V gene, CDR1 is SGHKS and CDR2 is YYEKEE (reference sequence). In nucleotides, the CDR3 is TGTGCCAGCAGCTTGGGCGGGGGGACAGGGTTCAATCAGCCCCAGCATTTT. It translates to CASSLGGGTGFNQPQHF.

CDR3 DNA: TGTGCCAGCAGCTTGGGTAGCGGGCTCACAGATACGCAGTATTTT. Residues: CASSLGSGLTDTQYF. The J gene is TRBJ2-3, the V gene TRBV5-5; 7 nucleotides align to TRBD2. The trim removed 0 bases at V and 2 bases at J, leaving 3 bases unmatched. The CDR3 sequence is 15 residues long. Germline CDR1 reads SGHKS; CDR2 reads YYEKEE (reference sequence).

This clone was picked up one time. The rearrangement links TRBV24-1 to TRBJ1-2; no definite D call. CDR1 KGHDR and CDR2 SFDVKD come from the germline V gene. The CDR3 totals 17 residues. V shed 3 bases and J shed 8 bases, with 24 bases lying between them. The DNA of the CDR3 is TGTGCCACCAGTGATGGACGGGGTTCGGGATCCTTCGGCGGCTACACCTTC. This sequence encodes CATSDGRGSGSFGGYTF.

The chain recombines TRBV7-6 with TRBJ2-7, with 7 bases matching TRBD1. V gave up 5 bases and J gave up 5 bases; unmatched junction bases: 12. The V gene's germline CDR1 is SGHVS and CDR2 FNYEAQ. The CDR3 loop spans 15 amino acids. In nucleotides, the CDR3 is TGTGCCAGCAGCGCCAACAGGGGTTCAGCGCACGAGCAGTACTTC. This gives the protein CASSANRGSAHEQYF.

This chain joins TRBV6-5 and TRBJ2-5, with D possibly matching TRBD2 (7 bases). V was cut by 6 bases and J by 1 base, with 12 bases left in between. Germline CDR1 is MNHEY and CDR2 is SVGAGI. The CDR3 has 14 residues. This CDR3 reads CASSRRGLQETQYF. For the CDR3, the DNA is TGTGCCAGCAGCCGGCGGGGGCTCCAAGAGACCCAGTACTTC.

The gene calls are TRBV6-6 and TRBJ1-4; tentative D call: TRBD1 (5 bases). V was clipped by 8 bases and J by 5 bases, with 6 bases between them. CDR1 is MNHNY and CDR2 is SVGAGI in the germline V gene (reference sequence). The CDR3 contains 11 residues. CDR3 protein: CASRGNEKLFF. The CDR3 region has the DNA TGTGCCAGCCGGGGGAATGAAAAACTGTTTTTT.

This chain joins TRBV9 and TRBJ2-3; 11 bases are a match to TRBD1. The CDR3 length is 16 residues. Trimming removed 0 bases from V and 2 bases from J; junction bases left unmatched: 2. Germline V lookup: CDR1 SGDLS, CDR2 YYNGEE. The CDR3 DNA sequence: TGTGCCAGCAGCGTAGTAGGACAGGGGGCCACAGATACGCAGTATTTT. As protein: CASSVVGQGATDTQYF.

This clone was counted only a few times. The sample has other DNA sequences that encode this CDR3 too. V is TRBV19 and J is TRBJ1-2, with D possibly being TRBD1 (6 bases). Germline V gene lookup returns CDR1 LNHDA and CDR2 SQIVND (reference sequence). This CDR3 has 14 residues. Deletions cut 2 bases from V and 2 bases from J, with 9 bases between. Here the CDR3 reads CASSIRTGNYGYTF. CDR3 DNA: TGTGCCAGTAGTATAAGAACAGGGAACTATGGCTACACCTTC.

The chain has TRBV5-1 and TRBJ2-1; 7 nucleotides match TRBD2. CDR3 length equals 16 residues. The V and J ends lost 0 bases and 4 bases, in that order; junction bases with no gene match: 7. The V gene's germline CDR1 is SGHRS and CDR2 YFSETQ. The CDR3 loop reads CASSLGAGLKYNEQFF. The CDR3 DNA reads TGCGCCAGCAGCTTGGGGGCGGGACTAAAATACAATGAGCAGTTCTTC. Full variable domain (rest looked up from reference TRBV5-1 and TRBJ2-1): KAGVTQTPRYLIKTRGQQVTLSCSPISGHRSVSWYQQTPGQGLQFLFEYFSETQRNKGNFPGRFSGRQFSNSRSEMNVSTLELGDSALYLCASSLGAGLKYNEQFFGPGTRLTVL.

The V gene is TRBV24-1, the J gene TRBJ2-2, with 13 bases aligning to TRBD2. Germline V gene sequence: CDR1 KGHDR, CDR2 SFDVKD. The CDR3 covers 18 residues. With 9 bases clipped from V and 5 bases from J, the junction kept 14 bases outside the gene matches. The CDR3 sequence is CATDTGLAGAIYTGELFF. The CDR3 DNA follows: TGTGCCACCGATACTGGACTAGCGGGAGCTATTTATACCGGGGAGCTGTTTTTT.

This chain connects TRBV7-9 to TRBJ2-5; 7 bases fit TRBD2. Germline loops: CDR1 SEHNR, CDR2 FQNEAQ (reference sequence). This CDR3 contains 15 residues. Trimming cost V 5 bases and J 2 bases; bases outside gene matches: 8. CDR3 nucleotides: TGTGCCAGCAGCCCGGCCCTGGGGGGGCAAGAGACCCAGTACTTC. This translates into CASSPALGGQETQYF.

The V and J genes are TRBV6-5 and TRBJ2-7; D possibly corresponds to TRBD2 (6 bases). The CDR3 is made up of 14 amino acids. With 6 bases removed from V and 0 bases from J, the gap between germline ends came to 12 bases. CDR1 and CDR2 (germline): MNHEY, SVGAGI. The CDR3 DNA follows: TGTGCCAGCAGGAAAGCGGGCCTCTCCTACGAGCAGTACTTC. It codes for CASRKAGLSYEQYF.

The J gene is TRBJ2-3, the V gene TRBV19; TRBD1 might be the D (6 bases). This CDR3 region has 15 residues. Germline-derived CDR1 and CDR2 are LNHDA and SQIVND (reference sequence). V was shortened by 4 bases and J by 2 bases, with 13 bases between the two germline ends. CDR3 in DNA: TGTGCCAGTAGTACCCCTACAGGGATCACAGATACGCAGTATTTT. This encodes CASSTPTGITDTQYF.

The J gene is TRBJ2-5, the V gene TRBV10-3; D is possibly TRBD1 (5 bases). V lost 6 bases to trimming and J lost 5 bases, with 10 bases between them. Germline V gene lookup returns CDR1 ENHRY and CDR2 SYGVKD. The CDR3 consists of 12 residues. The CDR3 DNA reads as TGTGCCATCAGGCAGGACAAGGAGACCCAGTACTTC. As protein: CAIRQDKETQYF.

This clone was counted a single time. The chain is built from TRBV5-4 and TRBJ2-7; possible D gene TRBD1, 6 bases. The germline gives CDR1 SGHNT, CDR2 YYREEE (reference sequence). CDR3 length: 13 amino acids. V lost 6 bases and J lost 5, with 15 bases in between. Written as DNA, the CDR3 is TGTGCCAGCAACTTACAGGGTTCCCACGAGCAGTACTTC. Protein: CASNLQGSHEQYF.

This clone has just a few counts. This chain uses TRBV30 with TRBJ1-1, with 9 bases lining up with TRBD1. Germline trimming cut 3 bases from V and 6 bases from J; bases unmatched to any gene: 11. Germline V gene data show CDR1 as GTSNPN and CDR2 as SVGIG (reference sequence). The CDR3 is made up of 15 amino acids. The CDR3 nucleotides read TGTGCCTGGAGGGAAACCGGGACAGGGCAGGCTGAAGCTTTCTTT. Its translation: CAWRETGTGQAEAFF.

The V call is TRBV27, the J call TRBJ1-2; TRBD1 matches at 7 bases. V shed 3 bases and J 2 bases; nucleotides not matched to a gene: 12. The germline V gene has CDR1 MNHEY and CDR2 SMNVEV (reference sequence). This CDR3 spans 17 amino acids. The CDR3 sequence: CASSFLTPRTGNYGYTF. CDR3 bases: TGTGCCAGCAGTTTCTTAACCCCCCGGACAGGCAACTATGGCTACACCTTC.

The chain links TRBV4-2 to TRBJ1-3; 7 positions agree with TRBD1. Germline trimming cut 4 bases from V and 0 bases from J; bases unmatched to any gene: 3. From germline, CDR1 is LGHNA and CDR2 YNFKEQ. The CDR3 covers 15 residues. CDR3 coding DNA: TGTGCCAGCAGCCCGACAGGGAACTCTGGAAACACCATATATTTT. Translated: CASSPTGNSGNTIYF.

This chain connects TRBV19 to TRBJ1-2; tentative D call: TRBD1 (6 bases). V was clipped by 6 bases and J by 7 bases, with 12 bases between them. This CDR3 has 12 residues. Germline assignment: CDR1 LNHDA and CDR2 SQIVND (reference sequence). CDR3 protein: CASRNRDGGYTF. CDR3 sequence (DNA): TGTGCCAGTAGAAACAGGGACGGTGGCTACACCTTC.

The J gene is TRBJ1-5, the V gene TRBV27; no clear D gene. The CDR3 extends over 17 amino acids. Germline CDR1 reads MNHEY; CDR2 reads SMNVEV (reference sequence). V was shortened by 5 bases and J by 1 base, with 18 bases between the two germline ends. The CDR3 DNA is TGTGCCAGCAGTCTCAAACCAGGAATGTGGAGCAATCAGCCCCAGCATTTT. Translation: CASSLKPGMWSNQPQHF.

The chain is built from TRBV7-3 and TRBJ1-1, with a weak D call TRBD1 (6 bases). There are 13 residues in the CDR3. The ends were cut back, 4 bases at V and 6 bases at J, with 12 bases in the middle. Germline V gene lookup returns CDR1 SGHTA and CDR2 FQGTGA. CDR3 region: CASSSRDIAEAFF. The DNA of the CDR3 is TGTGCCAGCAGCTCCCGGGACATTGCTGAAGCTTTCTTT.

The chain uses TRBV6-1 and TRBJ1-1; D is perhaps TRBD1 (6 bases). This CDR3 is 14 amino acids long. V lost 4 bases and J 1 base, leaving 10 bases between the germline ends. Germline lookup yields CDR1 MNHNS and CDR2 SASEGT. The DNA for the CDR3 is TGTGCCAGCAGTGGAGCAGGGGCGAACACTGAAGCTTTCTTT. Translation: CASSGAGANTEAFF.

The chain has TRBV12-5 and TRBJ1-2; a weak D match, TRBD1 (6 bases). Trimming cost V 0 bases and J 8 bases, with 25 bases left between them. Germline CDR1 LGHNT, CDR2 FRNRAP. CDR3 length equals 18 residues. The CDR3, as DNA: TGTGCTAGTGGTTTGGTGGTTGACACCTCAGGGGACCAACGAGGCTACACCTTC. Amino acids: CASGLVVDTSGDQRGYTF.

The V gene is TRBV11-3, the J gene TRBJ2-7; possibly TRBD2 for D (5 bases). CDR3 length equals 14 residues. Germline CDR1 is SGHNT and CDR2 is YENEEA. Trimming took off 5 bases at V and 0 bases at J, with 11 bases between the two ends. The DNA of the CDR3 is TGTGCCAGCAGCAGAGGGCGCAACTCCTACGAGCAGTACTTC. This encodes CASSRGRNSYEQYF. The entire variable domain, with the rest obtained from reference TRBV11-3 and TRBJ2-7, is as follows: EAGVVQSPRYKIIEKKQPVAFWCNPISGHNTLYWYLQNLGQGPELLIRYENEEAVDDSQLPKDRFSAERLKGVDSTLKIQPAELGDSAVYLCASSRGRNSYEQYFGPGTRLTVT.

The rearrangement links TRBV30 to TRBJ1-2; 8 positions match TRBD1. Germline V gene lookup returns CDR1 GTSNPN and CDR2 SVGIG (reference sequence). With 1 base clipped from V and 5 bases from J, the junction kept 9 bases outside the gene matches. This CDR3 is built from 15 residues. CDR3 sequence (DNA): TGTGCCTGGAGTGGGGGATCGACAGGGGATTATGGCTACACCTTC. It translates to CAWSGGSTGDYGYTF.

This chain joins TRBV29-1 and TRBJ1-2, with 8 nucleotides matching TRBD1. Losses at the gene ends were 7 bases for V and 4 bases for J; bases not matched to a gene: 5. This CDR3 region has 12 residues. CDR1 and CDR2 (germline): SQVTM, ANQGSEA. The CDR3 protein is CSAEDRVYGYTF. The CDR3 DNA sequence: TGCAGCGCCGAGGACAGGGTCTATGGCTACACCTTC.

The rearrangement links TRBV6-5 to TRBJ2-1; TRBD2 might be the D (5 bases). The V gene's germline CDR1 is MNHEY and CDR2 SVGAGI. The germline V and J ends were trimmed by 4 bases and 7 bases, with 14 bases remaining between them. This CDR3 is built from 14 residues. The CDR3 is CASSSGVESNEQFF. The CDR3, as DNA: TGTGCCAGCAGTTCCGGGGTTGAGAGTAATGAGCAGTTCTTC.

V is TRBV24-1 and J is TRBJ1-2; TRBD1 might be the D (5 bases). The V gene lost 5 bases and the J gene lost 4 bases, with 10 bases spanning the gap. The CDR3 sequence is 13 residues long. Germline V CDR1 and CDR2: KGHDR, SFDVKD. CDR3 sequence: CATSASGSYGYTF. CDR3 sequence (DNA): TGTGCCACCAGTGCCTCAGGGTCCTATGGCTACACCTTC.

The chain uses TRBV27 and TRBJ1-3; D may be TRBD1 (5 bases). V lost 0 bases, J lost 1 base, and 10 bases lay in between. The CDR3 extends over 16 amino acids. CDR1 and CDR2 from the germline V gene are MNHEY and SMNVEV (reference sequence). CDR3 nucleotides: TGTGCCAGCAGTTTATCAGGGCAGGGTTCTGGAAACACCATATATTTT. It is translated as CASSLSGQGSGNTIYF.